The 4 T cell receptor beta chains below come from one sample, sequenced in a study of beta chain features in type 1 diabetes. General study points: Type 1 diabetes patients had moderately but significantly shorter TCRB CDR3s in all four CD4+ subsets.

The sequenced template was cDNA made from the entire isolated RNA. Produced via immunoSEQ multiplex PCR; TCRdb's table is partial and in-frame only. The repertoire consists of approximately 50,000 clones, with approximately 45% occurring once and the leading ten covering 1.4% to 1.5%. No antigen is known for these receptors. The sequenced material came from Tregs from blood. These receptors all stem from a man younger than 40 with type 1 diabetes.

The V and J genes are TRBV6-4 and TRBJ2-1, with 7 bases lining up with TRBD2. Looked up from germline, CDR1 is MRHNA and CDR2 is SNTAGT. V shed 3 bases, J shed 0 bases, and the junction held 5 bases outside the gene matches. The CDR3 has 16 amino acids. CDR3 residues: CASSEFGGSSYNEQFF. The CDR3 region has the DNA TGTGCCAGCAGTGAATTCGGCGGGAGCTCCTACAATGAGCAGTTCTTC.

The gene calls are TRBV29-1 and TRBJ2-7; maybe TRBD1 (6 bases). V lost 7 bases, J lost 0 bases, and 10 bases lay in between. This CDR3 region has 12 residues. In germline, CDR1 is SQVTM, CDR2 ANQGSEA. In nucleotides, the CDR3 is TGCAGCGCGACAGGAAACTCCTACGAGCAGTACTTC. Its translation is CSATGNSYEQYF.

V gene TRBV7-2 combines with J gene TRBJ2-3; D perhaps matches TRBD2 (7 bases). V lost 5 bases, J lost 2 bases, and 17 bases lay in between. Germline V gene data show CDR1 as SGHTA and CDR2 as FQGNSA. The CDR3 runs 16 residues. CDR3 bases: TGTGCCAGCAGCCGATGGGGGCTAGCGGCCACAGATACGCAGTATTTT. As protein: CASSRWGLAATDTQYF.

The rearrangement uses TRBV28 and TRBJ2-7, with 16 bases that match TRBD2. The germline CDR1 and CDR2 sequences are MDHEN and SYDVKM. The CDR3 covers 17 residues. V lost 6 bases and J lost 3; bases outside the gene matches: 8. CDR3 loop: CASSYGTSGRAFYEQYF. CDR3 DNA sequence: TGTGCCAGCAGCTACGGGACTAGCGGGAGGGCCTTCTACGAGCAGTACTTC.